The T cell receptor (beta chain) described here comes from a study of metastatic and nonmetastatic thyroid tumors. This clone has ten or more counts. As yet, its antigen is unknown. Patients underwent thyroid surgery, and none had received any treatment before it. In the original analysis: What underpinned the distant-metastasis classifier for papillary thyroid cancer was the set of CDR3 differences across clinicopathological groups. With MiXCR, TCRdb called clones anew from the PCR reads. The V and J calls were determined by TCRdb, not by the authors. The sample carries 15,000 to 20,000 clones, 15% to 19% recorded once. Germline-derived CDR1 and CDR2 are SGHTA and FQGNSA. V lost 4 bases to trimming and J lost 3 bases, with 16 bases between them. CDR3 length: 15 residues. Study findings and constraints: According to reports, the diversity of TCR beta was significantly higher in malignant thyroid tumors than in benign nodules, and this held in both blood and tumor samples.

The chain employs TRBV7-2 and TRBJ2-7; D might be TRBD1 (5 bases). The sample was blood. The receptor was isolated from a female donor with papillary thyroid cancer or a benign thyroid nodule (not recorded which). Some clones in this sample may be carry-over from other donors' samples. The CDR3 loop reads CASSYAPGKGYEQYF. In nucleotides, the CDR3 is TGTGCCAGCAGCTACGCCCCAGGGAAGGGCTACGAGCAGTACTTC.